This TCR beta chain comes out of a study of T cell responses to AZD1222 COVID-19 vaccine (dated by TCRdb to the early 2020s). For the wider study: TCR sequencing was performed for 230 to 250 trial participants, of whom 200 to 220 were given two doses of AZD1222 and about 25 were given two doses of MenACWY control vaccine. Trial participants were enrolled into age subgroups of 18-55, 56-69 and 70-plus years, which contained approximately 150, 28 and 58 TCR-sequenced participants, respectively.

The CDR3 covers 13 residues, taking in both the cysteine and the phenylalanine. This entry keeps only the CDR3 DNA: 39 bases, framed from base 1. The V end loses 4 bases and the J end loses 0 bases, and a stretch of 6 bases separates them. CDR1 and CDR2, looked up from the germline V gene, are SQVTM and ANQGSEA. Here is what the overall study found, with its caveats: After two AZD1222 doses, both the breadth and the depth of spike-specific TCRs were significantly higher than at day 0 and than in MenACWY recipients. In the small 56-69-year group, the increase in depth fell short of significance, most likely because of low power. No day 14 peak-response samples were available, so repertoires were characterized only after the peak T cell response. Epitopes outside the regions mutated in the B.1.351 and B.1.1.7 variants were reportedly recognized by nearly half of the unique spike-specific TCRs. Most participants were white British and females outnumbered males, and the authors suggested that clonal diversity may have been underestimated. Conclusions about previously exposed vaccinees are limited, since just 6 or 7 AZD1222 recipients were seropositive for SARS-CoV-2 at baseline. Vaccine-associated CD4 TCRs spanned the whole spike protein, with dominant responses in regions 160-218 and 743-854.

About this clone itself: Its antigen remains undetermined. No much larger clonotype is one base removed from it; base qualities were not supplied.

Taken with the paper, the label for time point translates to: baseline before first vaccination. The treatment or condition label here, explained by the study, means: meningococcal conjugate vaccine given as trial control. The vaccinee samples were drawn from two UK trials, COV001 and COV002, one of which was a single-blind randomized controlled phase 2/3 trial testing AZD1222 (ChAdOx1 nCoV-19) in healthy adults. For TCRbeta chain sequencing, PBMC samples from trial participants were taken at day 0 and at day 28 after the second dose. The CDR3 regions of human TCRbeta chains were subjected to immunosequencing. Processing in the source paper ran as follows. Repertoire TCRs were checked for matches against a reference library of SARS-CoV-2-specific TCRs that had been generated using the MIRA antigen-specificity platform. Breadth meant the fraction of unique TCRs that were SARS-CoV-2-associated, whereas depth meant the fraction of total T cells that were SARS-CoV-2-associated. Using the MIRA data, every spike-specific TCR was mapped to the spike region that the TCR reacted to and assigned to either a CD4 or a CD8 class. Log10-transformed breadth and depth values were compared by one-way ANOVA with Sidak's multiple comparisons tests. Here the immuneACCESS table is served through TCRdb, limited to in-frame sequences with V and J called. Missing clones are a known gap in these copies; in checked studies unresolved V genes cover under half, and the rest lacks a known reason. V and J calls and clone size are copied from that table; D and trimming were computed from the DNA. The sample records over 65,000 clones, 92% of which are singletons. The ten top clones hold roughly 7% of the sample.

The sample was peripheral blood, taken on day 0 of MenACWY control vaccination. This chain is built from TRBV29-1 and TRBJ1-4, and perhaps TRBD1 as D gene, on 6 matching bases. The origin of this receptor is an adult in good health. The bases are TGCAGCGTTGCAGGGGCAACTAATGAAAAACTGTTTTTT. This sequence encodes CSVAGATNEKLFF. The reference TRBV29-1 and TRBJ1-4 proteins fill in what lies around the CDR3, so the full variable domain reads SAVISQKPSRDICQRGTSLTIQCQVDSQVTMMFWYRQQPGQSLTLIATANQGSEATYESGFVIDKFPISRPNLTFSTLTVSNMSPEDSSIYLCSVAGATNEKLFFGSGTQLSVL.